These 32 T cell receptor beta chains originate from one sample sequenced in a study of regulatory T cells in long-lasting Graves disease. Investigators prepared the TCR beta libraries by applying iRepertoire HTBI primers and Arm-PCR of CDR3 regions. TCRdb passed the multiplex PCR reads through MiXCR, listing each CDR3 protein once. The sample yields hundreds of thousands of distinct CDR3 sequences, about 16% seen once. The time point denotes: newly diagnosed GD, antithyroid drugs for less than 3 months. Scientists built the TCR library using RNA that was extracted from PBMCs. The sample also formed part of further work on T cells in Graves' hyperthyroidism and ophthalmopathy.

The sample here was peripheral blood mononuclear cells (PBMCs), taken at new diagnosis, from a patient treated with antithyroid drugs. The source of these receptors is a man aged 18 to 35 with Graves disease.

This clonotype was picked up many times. CDR3: CASSGKVDTDTQYF. The CDR3 DNA is TGTGCCAGCAGTGGGAAGGTAGACACAGATACGCAGTATTTT. J is TRBJ2-3 and V is TRBV2; D is unclear. The CDR3 has 14 amino acids. Trimming shortened V by 4 bases and J by 2 bases, and 10 bases separated the two germline ends. Germline values: CDR1 SNHLY, CDR2 FYNNEI.

The CDR3 region has the DNA TGTGCCAGCAGCCAAGTGCCCCCGGGACAGCTTAACACTGAAGCTTTCTTT. It is translated as CASSQVPPGQLNTEAFF. The V call is TRBV7-3, the J call TRBJ1-1; 7 bases are shared with TRBD1. With 5 bases clipped from V and 2 bases from J, the junction kept 14 bases outside the gene matches. Germline CDR1 is SGHTA and CDR2 is FQGTGA. This CDR3 comprises 17 residues. The variable domain in full, with the rest retrieved from reference TRBV7-3 and TRBJ1-1, is GAGVSQTPSNKVTEKGKYVELRCDPISGHTALYWYRQSLGQGPEFLIYFQGTGAADDSGLPNDRFFAVRPEGSVSTLKIQRTERGDSAVYLCASSQVPPGQLNTEAFFGQGTRLTVV.

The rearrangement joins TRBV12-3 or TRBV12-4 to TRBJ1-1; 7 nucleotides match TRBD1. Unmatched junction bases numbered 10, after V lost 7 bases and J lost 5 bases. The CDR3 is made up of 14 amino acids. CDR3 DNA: TGTGCCAGCAATCTGGAAACAGGGGTTACTGAAGCTTTCTTT. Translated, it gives CASNLETGVTEAFF.

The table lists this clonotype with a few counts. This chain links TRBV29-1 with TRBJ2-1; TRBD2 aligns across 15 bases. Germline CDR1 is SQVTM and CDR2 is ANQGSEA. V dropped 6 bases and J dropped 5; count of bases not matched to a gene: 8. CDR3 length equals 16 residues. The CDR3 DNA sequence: TGCAGCGTCGCAGGGACTAGCGGGAGGAGCGACAATGAGCAGTTCTTC. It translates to CSVAGTSGRSDNEQFF.

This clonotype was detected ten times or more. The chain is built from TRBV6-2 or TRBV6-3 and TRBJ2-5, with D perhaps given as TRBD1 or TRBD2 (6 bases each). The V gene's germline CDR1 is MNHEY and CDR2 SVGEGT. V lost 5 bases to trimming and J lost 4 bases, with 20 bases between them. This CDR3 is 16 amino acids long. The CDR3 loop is CASSDYGGRQGETQYF. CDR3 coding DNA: TGTGCCAGCAGTGATTATGGGGGGCGGCAAGGAGAGACCCAGTACTTC.

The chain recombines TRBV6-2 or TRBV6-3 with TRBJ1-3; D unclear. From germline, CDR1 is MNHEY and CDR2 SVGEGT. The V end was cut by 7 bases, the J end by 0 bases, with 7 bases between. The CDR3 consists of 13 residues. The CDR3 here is CASMSVSGNTIYF. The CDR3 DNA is TGTGCCAGCATGAGTGTCTCTGGAAACACCATATATTTT.

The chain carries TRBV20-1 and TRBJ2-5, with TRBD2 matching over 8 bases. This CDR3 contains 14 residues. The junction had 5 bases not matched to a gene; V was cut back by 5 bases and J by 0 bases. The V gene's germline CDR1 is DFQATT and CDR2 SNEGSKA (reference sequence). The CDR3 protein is CSASGLENQETQYF. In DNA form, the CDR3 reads TGCAGTGCTTCGGGACTAGAGAACCAAGAGACCCAGTACTTC.

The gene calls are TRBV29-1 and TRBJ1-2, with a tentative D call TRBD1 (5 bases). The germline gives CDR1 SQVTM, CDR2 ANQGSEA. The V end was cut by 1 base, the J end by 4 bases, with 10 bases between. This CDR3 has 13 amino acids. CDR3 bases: TGCAGCGTTGAAGGAGGGGCCGGCTATGGCTACACCTTC. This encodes CSVEGGAGYGYTF. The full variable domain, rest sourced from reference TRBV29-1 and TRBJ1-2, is SAVISQKPSRDICQRGTSLTIQCQVDSQVTMMFWYRQQPGQSLTLIATANQGSEATYESGFVIDKFPISRPNLTFSTLTVSNMSPEDSSIYLCSVEGGAGYGYTFGSGTRLTVV.

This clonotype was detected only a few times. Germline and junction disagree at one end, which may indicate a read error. This CDR3 reads CASSSSGDRAPNTRYF. The DNA of the CDR3 is TGTGCCAGCAGTTCCTCTGGGGACCGTGCTCCTAATACGCGGTATTTT. The chain has TRBV12-3 or TRBV12-4 and TRBJ2-3; either TRBD1 or TRBD2 may supply D (5 bases each). CDR3 size: 16 residues.

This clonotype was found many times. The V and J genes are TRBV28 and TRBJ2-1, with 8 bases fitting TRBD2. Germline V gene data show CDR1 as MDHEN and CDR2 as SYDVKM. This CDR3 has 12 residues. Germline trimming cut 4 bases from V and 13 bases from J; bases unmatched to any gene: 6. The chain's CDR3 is CASSSWSGGQFF. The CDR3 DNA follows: TGTGCCAGCAGTTCATGGAGCGGGGGTCAGTTCTTC.

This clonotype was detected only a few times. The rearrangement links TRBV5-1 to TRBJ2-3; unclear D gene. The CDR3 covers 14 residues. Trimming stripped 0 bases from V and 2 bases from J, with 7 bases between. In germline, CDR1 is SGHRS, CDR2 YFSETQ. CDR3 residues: CASSLAKVTDTQYF. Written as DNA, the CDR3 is TGCGCCAGCAGCTTGGCCAAGGTCACAGATACGCAGTATTTT.

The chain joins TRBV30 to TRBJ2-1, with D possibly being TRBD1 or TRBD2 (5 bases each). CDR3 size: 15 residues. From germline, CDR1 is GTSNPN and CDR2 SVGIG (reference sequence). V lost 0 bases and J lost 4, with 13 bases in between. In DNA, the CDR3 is TGTGCCTGGAGTGTTCCGAGGGGAGCTTACAATGAGCAGTTCTTC. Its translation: CAWSVPRGAYNEQFF.

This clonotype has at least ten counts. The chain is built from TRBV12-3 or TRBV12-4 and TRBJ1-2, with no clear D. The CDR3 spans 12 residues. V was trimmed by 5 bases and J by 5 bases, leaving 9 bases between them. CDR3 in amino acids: CASSRQAYGYTF. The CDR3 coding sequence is TGTGCCAGCAGTCGCCAAGCTTATGGCTACACCTTC.

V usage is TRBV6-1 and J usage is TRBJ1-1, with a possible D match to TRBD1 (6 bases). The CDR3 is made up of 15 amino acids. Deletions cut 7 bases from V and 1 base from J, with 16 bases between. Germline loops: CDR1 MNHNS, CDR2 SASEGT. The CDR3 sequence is CASITVVGGNTEAFF. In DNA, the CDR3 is TGTGCCAGCATAACCGTGGTAGGGGGGAACACTGAAGCTTTCTTT.

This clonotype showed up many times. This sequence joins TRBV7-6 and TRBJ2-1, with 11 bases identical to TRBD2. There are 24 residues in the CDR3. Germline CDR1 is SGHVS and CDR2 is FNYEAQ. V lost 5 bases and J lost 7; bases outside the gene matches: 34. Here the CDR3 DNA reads TGTGCCAGCAGCCGCGGGAGTCTTACCCCGAGAAAGCCGGCTAGCGGGAGGAGTGAGAATGAGCAGTTCTTC. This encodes CASSRGSLTPRKPASGRSENEQFF.

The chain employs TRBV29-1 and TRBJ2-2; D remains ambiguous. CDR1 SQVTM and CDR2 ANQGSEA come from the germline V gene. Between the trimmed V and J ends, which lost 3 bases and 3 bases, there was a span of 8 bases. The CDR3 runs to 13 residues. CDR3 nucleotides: TGCAGCGTTGATGGGCAGCACACCGGGGAGCTGTTTTTT. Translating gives CSVDGQHTGELFF.

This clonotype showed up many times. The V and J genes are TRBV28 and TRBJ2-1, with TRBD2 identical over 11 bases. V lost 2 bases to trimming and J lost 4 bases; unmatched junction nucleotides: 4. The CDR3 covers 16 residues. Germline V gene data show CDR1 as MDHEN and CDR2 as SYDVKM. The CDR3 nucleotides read TGTGCCAGCAGTTTACGTGGGACTAGCGGTTACAATGAGCAGTTCTTC. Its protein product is CASSLRGTSGYNEQFF.

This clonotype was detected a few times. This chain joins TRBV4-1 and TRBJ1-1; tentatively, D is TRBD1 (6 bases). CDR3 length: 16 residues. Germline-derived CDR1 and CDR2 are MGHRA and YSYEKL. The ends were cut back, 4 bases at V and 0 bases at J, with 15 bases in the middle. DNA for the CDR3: TGCGCCAGCAGCCTCTACTTGGGGGCCCTGAACACTGAAGCTTTCTTT. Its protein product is CASSLYLGALNTEAFF.

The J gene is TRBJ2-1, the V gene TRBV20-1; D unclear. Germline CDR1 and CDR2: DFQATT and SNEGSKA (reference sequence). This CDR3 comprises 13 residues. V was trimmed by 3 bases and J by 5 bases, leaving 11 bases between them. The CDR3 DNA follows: TGCAGTGCTAGTATCGGCGGAGACAATGAGCAGTTCTTC. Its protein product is CSASIGGDNEQFF.

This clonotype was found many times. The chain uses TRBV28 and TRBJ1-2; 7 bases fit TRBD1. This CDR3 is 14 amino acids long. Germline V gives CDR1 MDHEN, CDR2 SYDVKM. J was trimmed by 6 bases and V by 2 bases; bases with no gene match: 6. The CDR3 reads CASSLAGTVDGYTF. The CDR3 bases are TGTGCCAGCAGTTTAGCCGGGACAGTGGATGGCTACACCTTC.

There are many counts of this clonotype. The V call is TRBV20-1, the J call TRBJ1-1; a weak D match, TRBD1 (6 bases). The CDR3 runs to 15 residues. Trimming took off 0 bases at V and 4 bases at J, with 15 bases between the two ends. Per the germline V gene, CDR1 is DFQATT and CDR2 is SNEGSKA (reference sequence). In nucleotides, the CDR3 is TGCAGTGCTAGAGATACCGGCAGGGGTAGCACTGAAGCTTTCTTT. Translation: CSARDTGRGSTEAFF.

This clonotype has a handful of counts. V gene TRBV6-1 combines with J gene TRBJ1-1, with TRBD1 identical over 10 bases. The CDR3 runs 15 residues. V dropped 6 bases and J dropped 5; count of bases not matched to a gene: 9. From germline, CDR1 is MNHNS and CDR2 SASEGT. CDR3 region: CASSSPLDRGTEAFF. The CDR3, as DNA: TGTGCCAGCAGCTCCCCTTTGGACAGGGGGACTGAAGCTTTCTTT.

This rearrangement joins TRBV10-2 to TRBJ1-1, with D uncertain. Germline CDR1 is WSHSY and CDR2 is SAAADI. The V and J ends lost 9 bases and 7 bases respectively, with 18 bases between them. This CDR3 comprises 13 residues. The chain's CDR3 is CARPNYYGGEAFF. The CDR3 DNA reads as TGCGCCAGACCTAATTACTACGGTGGTGAAGCTTTCTTT.

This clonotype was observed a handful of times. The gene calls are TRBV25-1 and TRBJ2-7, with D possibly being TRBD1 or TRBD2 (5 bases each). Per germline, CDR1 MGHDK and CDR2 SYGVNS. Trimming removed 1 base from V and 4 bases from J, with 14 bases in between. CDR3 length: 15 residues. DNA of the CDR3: TGTGCCAGCAGTGAATCAGGGACGGTGGATTACGAGCAGTACTTC. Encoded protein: CASSESGTVDYEQYF.

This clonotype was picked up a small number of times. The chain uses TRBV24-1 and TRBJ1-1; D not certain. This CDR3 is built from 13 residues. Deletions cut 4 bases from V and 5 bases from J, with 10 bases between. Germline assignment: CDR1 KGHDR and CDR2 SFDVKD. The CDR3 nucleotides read TGTGCCACCAGTGAGCAAGCCGGGACTGAAGCTTTCTTT. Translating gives CATSEQAGTEAFF.

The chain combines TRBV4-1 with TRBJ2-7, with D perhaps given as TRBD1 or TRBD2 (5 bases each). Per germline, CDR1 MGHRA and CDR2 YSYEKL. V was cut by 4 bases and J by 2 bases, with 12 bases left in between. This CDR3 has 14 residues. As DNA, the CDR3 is TGCGCCAGCAGCCCCCGGGACGGCCCCTACGAGCAGTACTTC. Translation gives CASSPRDGPYEQYF.

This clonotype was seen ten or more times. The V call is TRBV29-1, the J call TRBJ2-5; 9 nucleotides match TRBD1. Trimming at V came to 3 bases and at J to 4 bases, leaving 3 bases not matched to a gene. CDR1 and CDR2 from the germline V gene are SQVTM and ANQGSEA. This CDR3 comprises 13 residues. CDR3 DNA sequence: TGCAGCGTTGAGGGGACAGGGAGAGAGACCCAGTACTTC. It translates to CSVEGTGRETQYF.

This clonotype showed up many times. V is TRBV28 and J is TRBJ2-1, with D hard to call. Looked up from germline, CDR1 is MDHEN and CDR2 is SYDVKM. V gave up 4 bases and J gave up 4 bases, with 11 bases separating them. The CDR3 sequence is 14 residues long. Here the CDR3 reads CASSSGPDYNEQFF. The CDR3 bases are TGTGCCAGCAGTTCCGGGCCCGATTACAATGAGCAGTTCTTC.

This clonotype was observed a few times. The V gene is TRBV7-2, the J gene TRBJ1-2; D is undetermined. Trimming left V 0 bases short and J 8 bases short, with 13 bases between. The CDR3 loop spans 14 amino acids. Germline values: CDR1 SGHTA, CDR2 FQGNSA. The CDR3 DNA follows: TGTGCCAGCAGCTTAGCAGGAAACCAAGGAGGCTACACCTTC. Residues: CASSLAGNQGGYTF. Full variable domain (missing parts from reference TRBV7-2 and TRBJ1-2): GAGVSQSPSNKVTEKGKDVELRCDPISGHTALYWYRQSLGQGLEFLIYFQGNSAPDKSGLPSDRFSAERTGGSVSTLTIQRTQQEDSAVYLCASSLAGNQGGYTFGSGTRLTVV.

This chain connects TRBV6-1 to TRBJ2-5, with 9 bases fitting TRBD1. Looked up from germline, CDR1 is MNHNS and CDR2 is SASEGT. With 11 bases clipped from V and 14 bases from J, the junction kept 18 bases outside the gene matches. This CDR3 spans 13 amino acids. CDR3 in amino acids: CAGDDRGIDEYYF. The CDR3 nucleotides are TGTGCCGGCGACGACAGGGGGATCGACGAATACTACTTC.

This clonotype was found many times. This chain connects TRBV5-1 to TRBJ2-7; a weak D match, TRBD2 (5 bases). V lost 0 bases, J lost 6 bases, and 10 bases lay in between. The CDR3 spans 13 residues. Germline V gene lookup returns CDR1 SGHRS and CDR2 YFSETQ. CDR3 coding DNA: TGCGCCAGCAGCTTGGCCGGGGTGAGCGAGCAGTACTTC. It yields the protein CASSLAGVSEQYF.

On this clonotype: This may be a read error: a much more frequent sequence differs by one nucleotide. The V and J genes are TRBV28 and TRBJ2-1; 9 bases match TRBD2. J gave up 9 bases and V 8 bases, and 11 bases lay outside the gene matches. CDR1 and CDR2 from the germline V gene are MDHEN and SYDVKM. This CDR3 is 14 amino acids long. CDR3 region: CASGLGSGSREQFF. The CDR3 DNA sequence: TGTGCCAGCGGGCTGGGTAGCGGGAGTCGTGAGCAGTTCTTC.